This T cell receptor beta chain was obtained from a study of shared clonotypes between healthy human individuals. At the level of the study: Per-donor plates numbered three CD4 naive, three CD4 memory, two CD8 naive and one CD8 memory. Study-wide results and limits: Rarefaction indicated that sorted-subset sequencing remained incomplete although depth was large. Genetic and exposure-history diversity was limited by the small donor number.

The CDR3 contains 14 residues. The V gene's germline CDR1 is LNHDA and CDR2 SQIVND (reference sequence). V was trimmed by 3 bases and J by 3 bases, leaving 11 bases between them. Comments on this clone: Its cognate antigen is unknown.

The assay was immunoSEQ multiplex PCR, and TCRdb's table has in-frame clones only and misses some. Of a few million clones listed, approximately 95% are singletons. The gene calls are TRBV19 and TRBJ1-2; D is undetermined. Sequenced input: naive CD4+ T cells sorted from blood. Specified subset: CD45RA+ positively selected. The receptor was derived from a man aged 18 to 29 in good health. The CDR3 loop reads CASSIGLGYYGYTF. The CDR3 nucleotides read TGTGCCAGTAGTATCGGTTTGGGCTACTATGGCTACACCTTC.